The 5 T cell receptor beta chains reported below all come from one sample, sequenced in a study of blood T cell repertoires in COVID-19. Libraries were prepared by immunoSEQ multiplex PCR; TCRdb keeps only in-frame clonotypes and omits some of them. The sample contains approximately 200,000 clones, roughly four fifths of which appear only once. Sequences were obtained from PBMCs or T cells enriched from blood (not recorded which). The receptors shown here come from a middle-aged man who had recovered from COVID-19.

This clone has a single count. The chain uses TRBV6-5 and TRBJ1-1, with D perhaps matching TRBD1 (5 bases). V lost 7 bases and J 4 bases, leaving 19 bases between the germline ends. CDR1 and CDR2 (germline): MNHEY, SVGAGI. This CDR3 is 15 amino acids long. CDR3 sequence: CASTLPGRGTTEAFF. The CDR3 DNA is TGTGCCAGCACCCTCCCCGGGCGGGGGACCACTGAAGCTTTCTTT.

The J gene is TRBJ2-7, the V gene TRBV7-3, with D possibly matching TRBD2 (6 bases). The CDR3 consists of 14 residues. With 3 bases removed from V and 5 bases from J, the gap between germline ends came to 14 bases. In germline, CDR1 is SGHTA, CDR2 FQGTGA. CDR3 in amino acids: CASSFSTSKNEQYF. The CDR3 nucleotides read TGTGCCAGCAGCTTTTCTACTAGCAAAAACGAGCAGTACTTC. The complete variable domain, with remaining parts taken from reference TRBV7-3 and TRBJ2-7, reads GAGVSQTPSNKVTEKGKYVELRCDPISGHTALYWYRQSLGQGPEFLIYFQGTGAADDSGLPNDRFFAVRPEGSVSTLKIQRTERGDSAVYLCASSFSTSKNEQYFGPGTRLTVT.

The CDR3 is CSVEEVAGDFYEQYF. The CDR3 DNA reads as TGCAGCGTTGAAGAAGTAGCGGGGGATTTCTACGAGCAGTACTTC. The V call is TRBV29-1, the J call TRBJ2-7; 9 nucleotides match TRBD2. The CDR3 is 15 residues long. Germline V CDR1 and CDR2: SQVTM, ANQGSEA. J was trimmed by 3 bases and V by 0 bases; bases with no gene match: 6.

The chain is built from TRBV4-3 and TRBJ1-4; 9 bases line up with TRBD1. This CDR3 spans 16 amino acids. Germline CDR1 LGHNA, CDR2 YSLEER. With 4 bases clipped from V and 7 bases from J, the junction kept 10 bases outside the gene matches. CDR3 amino acids: CASSRLTGGASEKLFF. The DNA for the CDR3 is TGCGCCAGCAGCCGACTAACAGGGGGCGCGAGTGAAAAACTGTTTTTT.

CDR3 nucleotides: TGTGCCTGGAGTGTAGGGGGTTACGAGCAGTACGTC. This encodes CAWSVGGYEQYV. J is TRBJ2-7 and V is TRBV30; tentative D call: TRBD1 (6 bases). Germline CDR1 and CDR2: GTSNPN and SVGIG (reference sequence). The CDR3 loop spans 12 amino acids. V lost 0 bases, J lost 4 bases, and 7 bases lay in between.